Listed below are T cell receptor beta chains from one sample, sequenced in a study of cytomegalovirus exposure and HLA in healthy donors. Libraries were prepared by immunoSEQ multiplex PCR; TCRdb keeps only in-frame clonotypes and omits some of them. This sample yields 150,000 to 200,000 clones, of which 84% are seen a single time; 4.8% belongs to the top ten. The sequenced material came from PBMCs. These receptors were collected from a young man in good health and CMV-seronegative. CDR3s include the opening cysteine and the closing phenylalanine or tryptophan. The order of the fields is J gene, CDR3 length, V gene, CDR3 protein.

TRBJ2-5,14,TRBV6-5,CASTYIGGLKTQYF
TRBJ1-1,14,TRBV7-9,CASSFYRENTEAFF
TRBJ2-3,11,TRBV30,CAWSVQDTQYF
TRBJ2-5,13,TRBV6-5,CASSAGRKETQYF
TRBJ1-2,16,TRBV6-6,CASSYFGDSTNYGYTF
TRBJ2-7,13,TRBV10-3,CAISPTSGYEQYF
TRBJ2-1,15,TRBV9,CASSVGGGTGNEQFF
TRBJ2-7,16,TRBV6-7,CASSYDEGGPRDEQYF
TRBJ1-2,15,TRBV28,CASRSFGGGGYGYTF
TRBJ1-1,13,TRBV5-8,CASSVDRVTEAFF
TRBJ2-7,11,TRBV29-1,CSVSQVSEQYF
TRBJ2-1,14,TRBV5-1,CASSLVAGRGEQFF
TRBJ1-5,14,TRBV7-9,CASSLGGNNQPQHF
TRBJ1-4,13,TRBV6-1,CASTGGANEKLFF
TRBJ1-1,17,TRBV13,CASSWVKGGSEDTEAFF
TRBJ1-1,14,TRBV7-9,CASSTGTGITEAFF
TRBJ2-2,15,TRBV7-9,CASSLRQGNTGELFF
TRBJ2-5,14,TRBV6-5,CASSRQGRLETQYF
TRBJ1-5,13,TRBV15,CATGNQGLQPQHF
TRBJ1-5,16,TRBV19,CASSIFGGAGNQPQHF
TRBJ2-7,14,TRBV10-3,CAIAPGQGSYEQYF
TRBJ1-2,15,TRBV6-1,CASSQINTNSYGYTF
TRBJ2-3,15,TRBV19,CASTPGTSSTDTQYF
TRBJ2-1,13,TRBV25-1,CASSEPAYYEQFF
TRBJ1-1,14,TRBV5-1,CASSRRTGNTEAFF
TRBJ1-1,13,TRBV18,CASLQGKNTEAFF
TRBJ1-2,17,TRBV2,CASIRRYRDRGDYGYTF
TRBJ1-6,16,TRBV19,CASSTQRQGANSPLHF
TRBJ2-3,14,TRBV5-1,CASSTGQGPDTQYF
TRBJ2-6,18,TRBV7-9,CASSPEQGTLSGANVLTF
TRBJ1-5,13,TRBV16,CASSQYEAQPQHF
-,15,TRBV2,CASSEAVAPGETQYF
TRBJ2-1,16,TRBV19,CASTRVGTLGYNEQFF
TRBJ1-1,14,TRBV15,CATSRDRGNTEAFF
TRBJ1-3,14,TRBV28,CASTSGGQGNTIYF
TRBJ2-1,14,TRBV5-1,CASRAQGIYNEQFF
TRBJ1-1,13,TRBV19,CASSPGKGGEAFF
TRBJ2-3,15,TRBV9,CASSLTATSTDTQYF
TRBJ1-1,15,TRBV10-2,CASNSDRAIYTEAFF
TRBJ2-3,15,TRBV15,CATSRGDRDTDTQYF
TRBJ2-6,15,TRBV28,CASRDYNSGANVLTF
TRBJ2-7,14,TRBV2,CASTLKRGTAEQYF
TRBJ1-1,13,TRBV6-5,CASNRRVNTEAFF
TRBJ2-5,17,TRBV2,CASIGTNGGAYQETQYF
TRBJ1-2,15,TRBV14,CASSRSGILSYGYTF
-,15,TRBV7-8,CASSLDGGFTYEQYF
TRBJ2-3,15,TRBV27,CASSSGGAWADTQYF
TRBJ1-5,17,TRBV28,CASSFPGTGGYQTPQHF
TRBJ2-1,16,TRBV2,CASSDPSGSSYNEQFF
TRBJ2-7,17,TRBV2,CASSEFSGRLGSYEQYF
TRBJ1-1,14,TRBV6-1,CASRELGLSSEAFF
TRBJ2-7,18,TRBV7-9,CASSSSGAGGGIPYEQYF
TRBJ1-1,15,TRBV15,CATSRTDGRGTEAFF
TRBJ1-3,15,TRBV7-9,CASSRYRDSGNTIYF
TRBJ1-1,13,TRBV9,CASSGGMNTEAFF
TRBJ1-4,14,TRBV7-9,CASSLGGINEKLFF
TRBJ2-3,12,TRBV18,CASSPGLDTQYF
TRBJ2-5,15,TRBV11-2,CASSLGLAGRETQYF
TRBJ2-2,14,TRBV5-4,CASTPREGTGELFF